This record covers a single TCR beta chain. The antigen remains undetermined. This sample was taken from a study of beta chain features in type 1 diabetes. cDNA synthesis used the whole RNA isolate, giving expressed TCRB sequences. An average approximately 4 million reads came from naive, central memory and regulatory T cell samples. Clones were read by immunoSEQ multiplex PCR, and TCRdb kept only the in-frame ones, dropping some. The sample holds roughly 280,000 clones, 20% to 25% seen once. Each of the CD4+ naive, central memory, regulatory and stem cell-like memory populations was sorted via CD45RO/CCR7/CD25/CD127/CD95/CD27. Sorted populations all had greater than 95% purity. Study observations and caveats: Moderate yet significant TCRB CDR3 shortening was seen in Type 1 diabetes patients in all four CD4+ subsets. Sequencing of cDNA might inflate the share of cells that strongly express TCR.

Sample: naive CD4+ T cells from blood. The TCR was taken from a woman aged 25-40 years with type 1 diabetes.

This CDR3 reads CASNVRLRGYGYTF. DNA of the CDR3: TGTGCCAGTAACGTGAGGTTAAGGGGCTATGGCTACACCTTC. V usage is TRBV19 and J usage is TRBJ1-2; maybe TRBD1 (5 bases). V lost 7 bases to trimming and J lost 4 bases, with 16 bases between them. The CDR3 spans 14 residues. Looked up from germline, CDR1 is LNHDA and CDR2 is SQIVND (reference sequence). The entire variable domain, with the rest obtained from reference TRBV19 and TRBJ1-2, is as follows: DGGITQSPKYLFRKEGQNVTLSCEQNLNHDAMYWYRQDPGQGLRLIYYSQIVNDFQKGDIAEGYSVSREKKESFPLTVTSAQKNPTAFYLCASNVRLRGYGYTFGSGTRLTVV.